Listed below are T cell receptor beta chains from one sample, sequenced in a study of T cell responses to AZD1222 COVID-19 vaccine. This table comes from immunoSEQ multiplex PCR, and its TCRdb copy is limited to in-frame clones, with some not included. Seen here are 150,000 or so clones, more than 75% observed once, and the top ten hold roughly 5%. The specimen was peripheral blood, collected on day 0 of AZD1222 vaccination. The source is an adult in good health. The CDR3 runs from the conserved cysteine through the conserved F or W. D genes are given only for firm matches. Clone sizes are given selectively: once, few, many, or a class where the clone is expanded.

abundance	j_gene	v_gene	d_gene	CDR3nt	CDR3aa
NA	TRBJ2-3	TRBV7-9	NA	TGTGCCAGCAGCTTAGGCCCTAGACCAGATACGCAGTATTTT	CASSLGPRPDTQYF
NA	TRBJ2-7	TRBV15	NA	TGTGCCACCAGCAGGGTGATGGACTGGAGCTCCTACGAGCAGTACTTC	CATSRVMDWSSYEQYF
NA	TRBJ1-5	TRBV5-4	NA	TGTGCCAGCAGCTTAGGCCCCGCCACCAATCAGCCCCAGCATTTT	CASSLGPATNQPQHF
once	TRBJ2-1	TRBV6-4	TRBD2	TGTGCCAGCAGTGACCAGCCCGGGACTAGCGTCTCCTACAATGAGCAGTTCTTC	CASSDQPGTSVSYNEQFF
NA	TRBJ1-2	TRBV9	NA	TGTGCCAGCAGCGCCGAGGACGGTGGTATGTACACCTTC	CASSAEDGGMYTF
NA	TRBJ2-1	TRBV7-2	NA	TGTGCCAGCAGCCCCGGGCTAGCGTTGGGCAATGAGCAGTTCTTC	CASSPGLALGNEQFF
NA	TRBJ2-3	TRBV3-1/TRBV3-2	NA	TGTGCCAGCAGCCGACAGTTGCCCAAGACAGATACGCAGTATTTT	CASSRQLPKTDTQYF
NA	TRBJ1-4	TRBV6-5	NA	TGTGCCAGCAGTAGGCGACAGGCAACTAATGAAAAACTGTTTTTT	CASSRRQATNEKLFF
few	TRBJ1-5	TRBV6-5	TRBD1	TGTGCCAGCAGTACGGCAGGGGGTTCCGGCCCCCAGCATTTT	CASSTAGGSGPQHF
NA	TRBJ1-6	TRBV29-1	NA	TGCAGCGTGGCGGCCGATTTAAATTCACCCCTCCACTTT	CSVAADLNSPLHF
NA	TRBJ2-1	TRBV6-2/TRBV6-3	NA	TGTGCCAGCAGTTACCCACTCGAAGGGATAGAATACAATGAGCAGTTCTTC	CASSYPLEGIEYNEQFF
NA	TRBJ1-3	TRBV9	NA	TGTGCCAGCAGCCCTCATGTGGGGGATGGCACTGGAAACACCATATATTTT	CASSPHVGDGTGNTIYF
NA	TRBJ2-7	TRBV18	TRBD1	TGTGCCAGCTCACCTATACAGGGGGCCGCGCGGATTGGCGAGCAGTACTTC	CASSPIQGAARIGEQYF
NA	TRBJ1-3	TRBV18	NA	TGTGCCAGCTCACCAGCCAGGGACTCTGGAAACACCATATATTTT	CASSPARDSGNTIYF
NA	TRBJ2-7	TRBV4-1	TRBD2	TGCGCCAGCAGTCGGGGGGTTTCGGGAGGGTCAATATCCTACGAGCAGTACTTC	CASSRGVSGGSISYEQYF
NA	TRBJ2-3	TRBV12-5	NA	TGTGCTAGTGGTACGGGCGCGGATACGCAGTATTTT	CASGTGADTQYF
NA	TRBJ2-5	TRBV10-3	NA	TGTGCCATGGCGTCGGGTGGGGAGACCCAGTACTTC	CAMASGGETQYF
NA	TRBJ1-3	TRBV14	NA	TGTGCCAGCAGCCAAGATCGAGGAAACACCATATATTTT	CASSQDRGNTIYF
NA	TRBJ2-3	TRBV20-1	NA	TGCAGTGCTAGTTTTCCTAACACAGATACGCAGTATTTT	CSASFPNTDTQYF
NA	TRBJ2-1	TRBV7-8	NA	TGTGCCAGCAGCCGTTCCGGACGGACTTTCTACAATGAGCAGTTCTTC	CASSRSGRTFYNEQFF
NA	TRBJ2-2	TRBV5-1	NA	TGCGCCAGCAGCTCCCGGGACCCCCGATACACCGGGGAGCTGTTTTTT	CASSSRDPRYTGELFF
NA	TRBJ1-5	TRBV12-3/TRBV12-4	NA	TGTGCCAGCAGTGCACGGGACGGGGAAAAGCATTTT	CASSARDGEKHF
NA	TRBJ2-1	TRBV5-4	NA	TGTGCCAGCAGCTTGGTCCCCATCTCCTTTGGGAATGAGCAGTTCTTC	CASSLVPISFGNEQFF
NA	TRBJ2-7	TRBV6-1	NA	TGTGCCAGCAGTGAAGCGCTCCCAAGGAACGGCTACGAGCAGTACTTC	CASSEALPRNGYEQYF
NA	TRBJ1-1	TRBV27	TRBD1	TGTGCCAGCAGTTTCAGGGGGGCTGAAGCTTTCTTT	CASSFRGAEAFF
NA	TRBJ2-7	TRBV7-6	NA	TGTGCCAGCAGCCCCGGACCGGCGACCTACGAGCAGTACTTC	CASSPGPATYEQYF
NA	TRBJ1-4	TRBV5-1	TRBD1	TGCGCCAGCAGCTTCAACAGGGGGCTCGCACTGTTTTTT	CASSFNRGLALFF
NA	TRBJ1-1	TRBV27	NA	TGTGCCAGCACCCCGGGGGTTGGACAGAAGAACACTGAAGCTTTCTTT	CASTPGVGQKNTEAFF
NA	TRBJ2-7	TRBV5-4	NA	TGTGCCAGCAAGACAGGCGTGAGCAACGAGCAGTACTTC	CASKTGVSNEQYF
NA	TRBJ1-5	TRBV12-3/TRBV12-4	NA	TGTGCCAGCAGTCCTCCTAAGCCCCAGCATTTT	CASSPPKPQHF
NA	TRBJ1-1	TRBV6-6	NA	TGTGCCAGCAGTTACCCCCCCTCAGGGAGCGCTGAAGCTTTCTTT	CASSYPPSGSAEAFF
NA	TRBJ2-3	TRBV3-1/TRBV3-2	TRBD2	TGTGCCAGCAGCCAAGATGTCGCGGGGGGGCGGACGCAGTATTTT	CASSQDVAGGRTQYF
NA	TRBJ2-2	TRBV7-9	TRBD1	TGTGCCAGCAGCCCACCCTCCGGGACAGGGGGCACCGGGGAGCTGTTTTTT	CASSPPSGTGGTGELFF
NA	TRBJ2-7	TRBV7-2	NA	TGTGCCAGCAGCTGGGACACCGGAGGAGAGCAGTACTTC	CASSWDTGGEQYF
NA	TRBJ2-7	TRBV18	NA	TGTGCCAGCTCACCACCAGGGCCGACCTACGAGCAGTACTTC	CASSPPGPTYEQYF
NA	TRBJ1-2	TRBV7-9	NA	TGTGCCAGCAGCTTTTCTGGTTTTAACTATGGCTACACCTTC	CASSFSGFNYGYTF
NA	TRBJ1-5	TRBV19	NA	TGTGCCAGTAGCACCGGGGGCAGTCGTCACAATCAGCCCCAGCATTTT	CASSTGGSRHNQPQHF
medium-sized	TRBJ2-1	TRBV4-2	NA	TGTGCCAGCAGCCAAGAGGGCCATAACCCCCACAATGAGCAGTTCTTC	CASSQEGHNPHNEQFF
NA	TRBJ2-1	TRBV11-2	NA	TGTGCCAGCAGCCTAGGGGTGGATGAGCAGTTCTTC	CASSLGVDEQFF
NA	TRBJ2-3	TRBV5-6	TRBD2	TGTGCCAGCAGCTTTAGCGGGAGCGCAGATACGCAGTATTTT	CASSFSGSADTQYF
many	TRBJ1-6	TRBV12-3/TRBV12-4	TRBD1	TGTGCCAGCAGTATCGGACAGGCTGGCACCCTCCACTTT	CASSIGQAGTLHF
NA	TRBJ2-7	TRBV14	NA	TGTGCCAGCAGCCGCCCAGGGTCGTTCTACGAGCAGTACTTC	CASSRPGSFYEQYF
NA	TRBJ2-7	TRBV6-6	NA	TGTGCCAGCAGTCCACCGGGGACGGACGAGCAGTACTTC	CASSPPGTDEQYF
NA	TRBJ1-5	TRBV28	NA	TGTGCCAGCAGTTTAAGGGGACCTCAGCCCCAGCATTTT	CASSLRGPQPQHF
NA	TRBJ1-2	TRBV3-1/TRBV3-2	NA	TGTGCCAGCAGCCAAGTCCAAGTAAGCGGGGTAGGCTATGGCTACACCTTC	CASSQVQVSGVGYGYTF
NA	TRBJ2-2	TRBV9	NA	TGTGCCAGCAGCGTCGGGAGTCCCGGGGAGCTGTTTTTT	CASSVGSPGELFF
NA	TRBJ2-1	TRBV29-1	NA	TGCAGCGCCCCCCGATTAGAAAGCTTAGATGGGCAGTTCTTC	CSAPRLESLDGQFF